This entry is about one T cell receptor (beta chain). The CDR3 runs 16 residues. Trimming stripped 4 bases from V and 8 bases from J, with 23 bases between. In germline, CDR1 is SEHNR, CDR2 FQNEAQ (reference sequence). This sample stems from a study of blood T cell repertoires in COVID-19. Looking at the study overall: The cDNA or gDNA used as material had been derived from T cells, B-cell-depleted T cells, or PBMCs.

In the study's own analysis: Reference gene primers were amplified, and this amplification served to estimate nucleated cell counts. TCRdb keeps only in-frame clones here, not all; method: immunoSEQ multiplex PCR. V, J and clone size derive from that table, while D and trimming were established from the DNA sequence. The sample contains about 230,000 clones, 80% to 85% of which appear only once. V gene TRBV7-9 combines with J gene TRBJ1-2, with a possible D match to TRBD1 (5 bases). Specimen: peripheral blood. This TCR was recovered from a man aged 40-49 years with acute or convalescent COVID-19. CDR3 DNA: TGTGCCAGCAGCTCCGACGGCGGAGATTGGGGCAGAGGCTACACCTTC. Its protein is CASSSDGGDWGRGYTF. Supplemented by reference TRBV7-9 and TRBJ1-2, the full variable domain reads DTGVSQNPRHKITKRGQNVTFRCDPISEHNRLYWYRQTLGQGPEFLTYFQNEAQLEKSRLLSDRFSAERPKGSFSTLEIQRTEQGDSAMYLCASSSDGGDWGRGYTFGSGTRLTVV.